What follows describes a single T cell receptor (beta chain). A Seattle source enrolled patients during active infection and followed them longitudinally. The CDR3 is 13 amino acids. V lost 3 bases and J 5 bases, leaving 5 bases between the germline ends. Sequencing was performed with immunoSEQ multiplex PCR; in TCRdb, only in-frame clones are kept and a portion is missing. The sample comprises over 150,000 clones, under 85% of which are singletons, and 0.63% rests with the top ten. The sample originates from a study of blood T cell repertoires in COVID-19. The overall study: Italy, Spain and the United States were the sources of the convalescent and acute COVID-19 samples.

The sequenced material came from peripheral blood. The sequence derives from a man in his 60s with COVID-19, enrolled during active disease. V usage is TRBV12-3 or TRBV12-4 and J usage is TRBJ1-6; D gene ambiguous. CDR3 protein: CASSFRNNSPLHF. DNA of the CDR3: TGTGCCAGCAGTTTCAGGAATAATTCACCCCTCCACTTT.